This T cell receptor (beta chain) was captured in a study of monozygotic twins with inflammatory bowel disease. Template-switch reactions added UMIs with a 6-nucleotide sample barcode. TCRdb re-called the 5' RACE reads; one entry per CDR3 protein, DNA not given. This sample carries approximately 85,000 distinct CDR3 sequences, with 6.5% to 9% going to the ten biggest clones. The CDR3 is 13 amino acids. The origin of this receptor is a human donor with ulcerative colitis or Crohn's disease, or a healthy co-twin of an affected twin (not recorded which). The gene calls are TRBV12-3 or TRBV12-4 and TRBJ2-2; TCRdb lists TRBD1, though no DNA is available to test this call. Sequenced input: blood. The CDR3 is CASSPGFPGELFF.